The entry that follows covers one T cell receptor beta chain sequence. Its antigen is as yet unknown. This may arise from a read error, as a much more abundant clone is one base away. Unique molecular identifiers were present on the cDNA, and a universal primer site came from template switching. Each CDR3 protein is one row after TCRdb ran MiXCR on the 5' RACE reads. The sample holds roughly 1,500,000 distinct CDR3 sequences, around 33% seen once. This specimen belongs to a study of identical twins. Overall study results and limits: Researchers reported excess low generation probability among twin-shared out-of-frame alpha sequences. Insertions were fewer in abundant cord blood beta clonotypes, whereas memory repertoires showed none of this pattern. The presence of invariant MAIT and iNKT cells could partly confound analyses of zero-insertion sequences.

The junction had 11 bases not matched to a gene; V was cut back by 5 bases and J by 4 bases. This CDR3 has 16 residues. CDR1 SGHTA and CDR2 FQGNSA come from the germline V gene. The receptor was derived from a newborn girl in good health. Sequencing was performed on cord blood. The chain uses TRBV7-2 and TRBJ2-1; TRBD2 aligns across 7 bases. The CDR3 nucleotides read TGTGCCAGCAGCAGTGAAGGGACTACTACGTACAATGAGCAGTTCTTC. Translating it yields CASSSEGTTTYNEQFF.